This paragraph reports one T cell receptor (beta chain). The antigen is undetermined. CDR1 is MNHEY, CDR2 SVGAGI, per germline. This CDR3 spans 13 amino acids. With 8 bases removed from V and 2 bases from J, the gap between germline ends came to 12 bases. The record originates from a study of cytomegalovirus exposure and HLA in healthy donors. Notes on the study in general: The study flagged about 160 TCR beta chains as cytomegalovirus-associated. The CMV antigen specificity of a few CMV-associated chains was confirmed through in vitro analysis. Immune exposure information available was restricted to CMV serostatus.

Primers: 60 Vbeta forward and 13 Jbeta reverse. The protocol was immunoSEQ multiplex PCR, while the TCRdb copy is restricted to in-frame clones and leaves out a portion. The table lists a few hundred thousand clones, roughly 75% of them singletons. The genes are TRBV6-5 and TRBJ1-1, with no clear D. The receptor comes from a woman under 40 in good health and CMV-seronegative. Sequencing was done on a sample of PBMCs. CDR3 DNA sequence: TGTGCCAGCTCCCTAAAAGATAACACTGAAGCTTTCTTT. This gives the protein CASSLKDNTEAFF.